The 22 T cell receptor beta chains below were found in one sample sequenced in a study of blood T cell repertoires in COVID-19. Here immunoSEQ multiplex PCR was the method, and the copy in TCRdb shows in-frame clones only, minus some. In the table there are roughly 260,000 clones, 80% to 90% of which are singletons. Input material: peripheral blood. These receptors originate from a woman in her seventies with acute or convalescent COVID-19.

The V and J genes are TRBV9 and TRBJ1-3; TRBD1 matches at 7 bases. Germline V gene data show CDR1 as SGDLS and CDR2 as YYNGEE. With V trimmed by 0 bases and J by 0 bases, 6 bases remained unmatched. The CDR3 extends over 17 amino acids. The CDR3 DNA follows: TGTGCCAGCAGCGTAGACCCAGGGGACAGCTCTGGAAACACCATATATTTT. Residues: CASSVDPGDSSGNTIYF.

CDR3 sequence: CASQRGGETQYF. Here the CDR3 DNA reads TGTGCCAGCCAAAGGGGGGGGGAGACCCAGTACTTC. The V and J genes are TRBV12-3 or TRBV12-4 and TRBJ2-5, with D perhaps matching TRBD2 (7 bases). This CDR3 comprises 12 residues. The ends were cut back, 8 bases at V and 5 bases at J, with 12 bases in the middle.

The table lists this clone with a few counts. The chain is built from TRBV28 and TRBJ2-7, with D possibly TRBD1 on 6 matching bases. The CDR3 runs 12 residues. V lost 8 bases to trimming and J lost 0 bases, with 8 bases between them. From germline, CDR1 is MDHEN and CDR2 SYDVKM. The CDR3 region is CASQGSSYEQYF. The CDR3 nucleotides are TGTGCCAGCCAGGGGAGCTCCTACGAGCAGTACTTC. Drawing the rest from reference TRBV28 and TRBJ2-7, the complete variable domain is DVKVTQSSRYLVKRTGEKVFLECVQDMDHENMFWYRQDPGLGLRLIYFSYDVKMKEKGDIPEGYSVSREKKERFSLILESASTNQTSMYLCASQGSSYEQYFGPGTRLTVT.

This chain joins TRBV2 and TRBJ2-3; possible D gene TRBD2, 6 bases. The CDR3 extends over 13 amino acids. Trimming removed 7 bases from V and 5 bases from J, with 13 bases in between. Looked up from germline, CDR1 is SNHLY and CDR2 is FYNNEI. The CDR3 DNA reads TGTGCCAGCAACGGCAGGGAGGTAGATACGCAGTATTTT. It codes for CASNGREVDTQYF.

The chain joins TRBV15 to TRBJ1-6; tentative D call: TRBD1 (5 bases). Looked up from germline, CDR1 is LNHNV and CDR2 is YYDKDF (reference sequence). The ends were cut back, 0 bases at V and 6 bases at J, with 9 bases in the middle. The CDR3 is 15 residues long. The chain's CDR3 is CATSRDRQINSPLHF. For the CDR3, the DNA is TGTGCCACCAGCAGAGATCGACAGATTAATTCACCCCTCCACTTT. The entire variable domain, with the rest obtained from reference TRBV15 and TRBJ1-6, is as follows: DAMVIQNPRYQVTQFGKPVTLSCSQTLNHNVMYWYQQKSSQAPKLLFHYYDKDFNNEADTPDNFQSRRPNTSFCFLDIRSPGLGDTAMYLCATSRDRQINSPLHFGNGTRLTVT.

The chain employs TRBV27 and TRBJ2-7; D remains ambiguous. The CDR3 is 13 residues long. CDR1 is MNHEY, CDR2 SMNVEV, per germline (reference sequence). Deletions cut 6 bases from V and 0 bases from J, with 9 bases between. CDR3 coding DNA: TGTGCCAGCAGGAGCCTCCCCTCCTACGAGCAGTACTTC. Protein product: CASRSLPSYEQYF.

The chain couples TRBV6-2 or TRBV6-3 to TRBJ2-7, with 7 bases fitting TRBD1. With 4 bases clipped from V and 3 bases from J, the junction kept 12 bases outside the gene matches. Germline V gene sequence: CDR1 MNHEY, CDR2 SVGEGT. The CDR3 totals 16 residues. Here the CDR3 reads CASSSLGRAGGYEQYF. DNA of the CDR3: TGTGCCAGCAGTTCTTTAGGGCGGGCAGGGGGCTACGAGCAGTACTTC.

This clone has just a few counts. The rearrangement uses TRBV6-5 and TRBJ1-2, with unresolved D. CDR1 and CDR2 from the germline V gene are MNHEY and SVGAGI. The CDR3 extends over 13 amino acids. V dropped 2 bases and J dropped 1 base, with 5 bases sitting between them. For the CDR3, the DNA is TGTGCCAGCAGTTACGAGGGTAACTATGGCTACACCTTC. Its translation is CASSYEGNYGYTF.

The V call is TRBV3-1 (or the pseudogene TRBV3-2), the J call TRBJ1-6; D perhaps matches TRBD1 (6 bases). This CDR3 contains 16 residues. Trimming took off 6 bases at V and 4 bases at J, with 16 bases between the two ends. CDR1 LGHDT and CDR2 YNNKEL come from the germline V gene (reference sequence). The CDR3 DNA is TGTGCCAGCAGTTTGGGACATCTGGGTTATAATTCACCCCTCCACTTT. It encodes CASSLGHLGYNSPLHF.

This clone has a single count. The rearrangement links TRBV27 to TRBJ1-2, with TRBD1 matching over 9 bases. This CDR3 is 16 amino acids long. Trimming removed 2 bases from V and 5 bases from J; junction bases left unmatched: 9. Per germline, CDR1 MNHEY and CDR2 SMNVEV (reference sequence). Here the CDR3 DNA reads TGTGCCAGCAGTTTAAAGTCTCTCGGACAGGGGTATGGCTACACCTTC. Amino acid sequence: CASSLKSLGQGYGYTF.

V gene TRBV4-3 combines with J gene TRBJ1-6; tentative D call: TRBD1 (5 bases). Germline CDR1 and CDR2: LGHNA and YSLEER. V lost 6 bases and J lost 1, with 13 bases in between. The CDR3 length is 16 residues. In DNA, the CDR3 is TGCGCCAGCAGTCGGTTCCGGGGGTCCTATAATTCACCCCTCCACTTT. This encodes CASSRFRGSYNSPLHF.

J is TRBJ1-1 and V is TRBV12-3 or TRBV12-4; TRBD1 agrees at 7 bases. The length of the CDR3 is 13 residues. V trimming: 3 bases; J trimming: 4 bases; junction bases outside the gene matches: 2. The DNA for the CDR3 is TGTGCCAGCAGTTTTGGGACAGTCACTGAAGCTTTCTTT. This encodes CASSFGTVTEAFF.

There are a few counts of this clone. The chain is built from TRBV28 and TRBJ1-2, with TRBD1 matching over 9 bases. V trimming: 5 bases; J trimming: 8 bases; junction bases outside the gene matches: 3. Germline V gene lookup returns CDR1 MDHEN and CDR2 SYDVKM. CDR3 length: 12 residues. The CDR3 reads CASSLTGGGYTF. CDR3 coding DNA: TGTGCCAGCAGTCTGACAGGGGGAGGCTACACCTTC.

This clone has just one count. The chain is built from TRBV18 and TRBJ1-1; D call uncertain. The CDR3 has 13 amino acids. Germline V CDR1 and CDR2: KGHSH, LQKENI. The V and J ends lost 3 bases and 1 base respectively, with 6 bases between them. The CDR3 spells CASSPQANTEAFF. Here the CDR3 DNA reads TGTGCCAGCTCACCTCAGGCGAACACTGAAGCTTTCTTT.

The rearrangement joins TRBV4-1 to TRBJ2-2, with 7 bases identical to TRBD1. The CDR3 length is 16 residues. Germline CDR1 and CDR2: MGHRA and YSYEKL. V trimming: 2 bases; J trimming: 0 bases; junction bases outside the gene matches: 3. The CDR3 region is CASSQSGQANTGELFF. CDR3 nucleotide sequence: TGCGCCAGCAGCCAATCTGGACAGGCGAACACCGGGGAGCTGTTTTTT.

The rearrangement uses TRBV30 and TRBJ1-4; TRBD1 matches 10 bases. Trimming cost V 3 bases and J 5 bases; bases outside gene matches: 12. Germline loops: CDR1 GTSNPN, CDR2 SVGIG (reference sequence). The CDR3 is 17 amino acids. CDR3 DNA: TGTGCCTGGAGGCCTGCCCCATGGGACAGGGGAAATGAAAAACTGTTTTTT. It translates to CAWRPAPWDRGNEKLFF.

The chain has TRBV6-5 and TRBJ1-1; no definite D call. V lost 0 bases and J 1 base, leaving 6 bases between the germline ends. Per germline, CDR1 MNHEY and CDR2 SVGAGI. The CDR3 runs 14 residues. The CDR3 reads CASSYSRENTEAFF. The CDR3 DNA is TGTGCCAGCAGTTACTCGAGAGAGAACACTGAAGCTTTCTTT.

The chain combines TRBV2 with TRBJ2-3, with 8 bases aligning to TRBD2. The J segment lost 2 bases and the V segment lost 7 bases, leaving 2 bases of the junction unmatched. The CDR3 spans 13 residues. Germline V gene sequence: CDR1 SNHLY, CDR2 FYNNEI. CDR3 region: CASTGGDTDTQYF. The CDR3 DNA reads TGTGCCAGCACGGGGGGGGACACAGATACGCAGTATTTT.

The chain couples TRBV24-1 to TRBJ2-5, with a possible D match to TRBD1 (5 bases). The ends were cut back, 3 bases at V and 5 bases at J, with 12 bases in the middle. In germline, CDR1 is KGHDR, CDR2 SFDVKD. The CDR3 runs to 14 residues. In nucleotides, the CDR3 is TGTGCCACCAGTGATACGACAGTACAGGAGACCCAGTACTTC. It is translated as CATSDTTVQETQYF.

The chain recombines TRBV18 with TRBJ2-2; 8 bases agree with TRBD1. CDR3 size: 15 residues. Trimming removed 0 bases from V and 6 bases from J; junction bases left unmatched: 3. Germline V CDR1 and CDR2: KGHSH, LQKENI. This chain's CDR3 is CASSPPAGGPGELFF. The CDR3 DNA follows: TGTGCCAGCTCACCACCCGCAGGGGGCCCCGGGGAGCTGTTTTTT.

The chain carries TRBV5-1 and TRBJ1-1; tentative D call: TRBD1 (5 bases). With 0 bases removed from V and 6 bases from J, the gap between germline ends came to 12 bases. The CDR3 is made up of 14 amino acids. Germline CDR1 SGHRS, CDR2 YFSETQ. The CDR3 sequence: CASSLEVQGSEAFF. CDR3 nucleotide sequence: TGCGCCAGCAGCTTGGAAGTCCAGGGCTCTGAAGCTTTCTTT.

This clone was detected only once. V and J are TRBV2 and TRBJ2-1, with D unclear. V was shortened by 4 bases and J by 4 bases, with 8 bases between the two germline ends. Germline V gene sequence: CDR1 SNHLY, CDR2 FYNNEI. The CDR3 is 13 amino acids. CDR3 amino acids: CASSVTGYNEQFF. In DNA, the CDR3 is TGTGCCAGCAGTGTTACGGGTTACAATGAGCAGTTCTTC. The full variable domain, rest sourced from reference TRBV2 and TRBJ2-1, is EPEVTQTPSHQVTQMGQEVILRCVPISNHLYFYWYRQILGQKVEFLVSFYNNEISEKSEIFDDQFSVERPDGSNFTLKIRSTKLEDSAMYFCASSVTGYNEQFFGPGTRLTVL.